This is a list of T cell receptor beta chains from one sample in a study of blood T cell repertoires in COVID-19. Only in-frame clones appear in the TCRdb table, and some are missing; sequencing was by immunoSEQ multiplex PCR. The sample gives roughly 170,000 clones, 84% of which show up once; roughly 7.5% is in the top ten. Sequencing was performed on peripheral blood. These receptors were collected from a man in his forties or fifties who had recovered from COVID-19. Each CDR3 is given without its conserved first and last residue. D genes are given only for firm matches.

v_call d_call cdr3_aa
TRBV28 TRBD1 ASSLRQGAVQPQH
TRBV28 TRBD1 ASSSLGSTGSEPLH
TRBV11-3 NA ASSKDADYGYT
TRBV4-3 NA ASSQDNGNSPLH
TRBV15 NA ATSRSGRGNTGELF
TRBV21-1 NA ASSKGGCTGTNNEQF
TRBV4-2 NA ASSQEGNPNTGELF
TRBV4-3 NA ASSQDVRGASGELF
TRBV25-1 TRBD1 ASSVRQGYREKLF
TRBV15 NA ATGHSNQPQH
TRBV6-6 NA ASSYGAGGDTEAF
TRBV29-1 NA SVLARGAANTGELF
TRBV9 NA ASSGGEHQPQH
TRBV2 TRBD2 ASQAGGAYEQY
TRBV6-5 TRBD1 ASRSGTGGMFEQY
TRBV28 NA ASSLNQGNTEAF
TRBV28 NA ASSHTGRGLYEQY
TRBV5-1 TRBD1 ASSFGGQPNEKLF
TRBV19 TRBD1 ASTGQMNTEAF
TRBV4-3 NA ASSQDLGTLLGYT
TRBV9 NA ASSPRDFSYNEQF
TRBV30 TRBD1 AWSVPRTGSNTEAF
TRBV7-2 TRBD1 ASSSQGRETQY
TRBV29-1 TRBD2 SVLAGVYEQY
TRBV27 NA ASSLSGRTEAF
TRBV11-2 TRBD1 ASRPNRQGSGAQY
TRBV7-8 NA ASSTGSYEQY
TRBV19 NA ASSLGQSYGYT
TRBV4-2 NA ASSLKGAGRGELF
TRBV7-9 NA ASSLGSGSETDTQY
TRBV6-5 NA AAGGGSNQPQH
TRBV5-1 NA ASRPPGATNEKLF
TRBV7-9 NA ASSLPGNQPQH
TRBV2 TRBD2 ASSWTSGYNEQF
TRBV24-1 NA ATSDYLAGTDTQY
TRBV10-3 NA ASGGEDQPQH
TRBV29-1 TRBD1 SVRDRGGNTGELF
TRBV30 TRBD1 AWSTGTGGQPQH
TRBV6-1 NA AGGYLTYEQY
TRBV9 NA ASSARVQGNEQY